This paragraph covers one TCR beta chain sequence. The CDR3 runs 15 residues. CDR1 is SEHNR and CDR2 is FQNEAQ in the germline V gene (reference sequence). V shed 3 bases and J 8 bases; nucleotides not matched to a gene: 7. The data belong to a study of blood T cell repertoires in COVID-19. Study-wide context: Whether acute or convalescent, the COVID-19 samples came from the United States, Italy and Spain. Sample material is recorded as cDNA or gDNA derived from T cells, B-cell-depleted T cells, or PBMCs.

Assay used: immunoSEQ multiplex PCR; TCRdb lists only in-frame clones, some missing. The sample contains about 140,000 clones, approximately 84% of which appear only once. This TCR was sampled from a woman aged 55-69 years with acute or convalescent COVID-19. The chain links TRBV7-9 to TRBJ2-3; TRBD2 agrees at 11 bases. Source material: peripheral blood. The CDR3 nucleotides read TGTGCCAGCAGCTTTGAAGGCCTAGCGGGAGGTACGCAGTATTTT. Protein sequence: CASSFEGLAGGTQYF.